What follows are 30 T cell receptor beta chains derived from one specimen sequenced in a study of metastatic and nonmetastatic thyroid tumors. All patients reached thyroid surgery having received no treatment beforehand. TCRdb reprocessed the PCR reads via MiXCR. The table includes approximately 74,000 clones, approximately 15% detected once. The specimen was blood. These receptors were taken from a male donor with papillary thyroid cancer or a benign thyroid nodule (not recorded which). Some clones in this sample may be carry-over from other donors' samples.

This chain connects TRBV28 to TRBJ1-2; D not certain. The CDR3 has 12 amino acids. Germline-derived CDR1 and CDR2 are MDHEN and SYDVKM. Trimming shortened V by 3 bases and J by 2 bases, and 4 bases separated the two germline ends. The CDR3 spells CASSLVNYGYTF. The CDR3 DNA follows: TGTGCCAGCAGTTTGGTAAACTATGGCTACACCTTC.

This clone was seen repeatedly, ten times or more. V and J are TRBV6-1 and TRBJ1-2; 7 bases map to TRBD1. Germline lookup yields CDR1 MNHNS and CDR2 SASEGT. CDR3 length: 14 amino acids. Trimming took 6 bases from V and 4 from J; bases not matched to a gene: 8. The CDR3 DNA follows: TGTGCCAGCAGCCAAGGAGGGGGCATCTATGGCTACACCTTC. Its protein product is CASSQGGGIYGYTF.

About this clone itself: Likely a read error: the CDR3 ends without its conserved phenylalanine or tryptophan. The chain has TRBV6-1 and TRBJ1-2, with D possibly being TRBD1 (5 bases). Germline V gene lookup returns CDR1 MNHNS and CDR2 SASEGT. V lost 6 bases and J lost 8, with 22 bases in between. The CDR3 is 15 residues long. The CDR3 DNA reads TGTGCCAGCAGCCCCGGGTCCTCACAGGCCGAGGGCTACACCCTC. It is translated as CASSPGSSQAEGYTL.

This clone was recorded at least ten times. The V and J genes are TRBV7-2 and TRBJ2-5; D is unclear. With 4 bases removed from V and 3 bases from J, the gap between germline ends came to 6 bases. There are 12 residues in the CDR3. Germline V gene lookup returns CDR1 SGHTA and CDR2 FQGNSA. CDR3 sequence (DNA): TGTGCCAGCAGCTCCCTTGAAGAGACCCAGTACTTC. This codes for CASSSLEETQYF.

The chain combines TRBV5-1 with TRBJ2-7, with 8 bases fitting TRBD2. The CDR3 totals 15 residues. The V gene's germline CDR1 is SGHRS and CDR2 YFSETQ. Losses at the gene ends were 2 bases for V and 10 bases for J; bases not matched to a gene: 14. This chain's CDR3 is CASSFFAGGDIDQYF. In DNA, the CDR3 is TGCGCCAGCAGCTTTTTTGCGGGAGGTGATATCGATCAGTACTTC.

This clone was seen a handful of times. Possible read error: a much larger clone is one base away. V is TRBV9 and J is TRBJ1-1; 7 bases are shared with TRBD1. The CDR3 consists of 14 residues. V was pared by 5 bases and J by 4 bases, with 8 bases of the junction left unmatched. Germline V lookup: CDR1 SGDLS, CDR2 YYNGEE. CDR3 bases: TGTGCCAGCAGGTGTAATGAGGGGGCCACTGAAGCTTTCTTT. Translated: CASRCNEGATEAFF.

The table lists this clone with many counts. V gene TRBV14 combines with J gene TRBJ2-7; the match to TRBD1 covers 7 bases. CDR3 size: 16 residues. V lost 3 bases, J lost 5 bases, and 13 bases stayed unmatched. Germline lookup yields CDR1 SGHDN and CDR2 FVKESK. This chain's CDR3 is CASSQLNGRDRDEQYF. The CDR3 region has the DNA TGTGCCAGCAGCCAGTTAAATGGCCGGGACAGAGACGAGCAGTACTTC.

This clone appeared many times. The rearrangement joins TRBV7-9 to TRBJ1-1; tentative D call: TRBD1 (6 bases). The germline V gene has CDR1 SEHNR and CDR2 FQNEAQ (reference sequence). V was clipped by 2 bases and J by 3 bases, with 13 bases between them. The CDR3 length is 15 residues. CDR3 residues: CASSLLAGEDTEAFF. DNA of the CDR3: TGTGCCAGCAGCTTACTGGCAGGGGAAGACACTGAAGCTTTCTTT.

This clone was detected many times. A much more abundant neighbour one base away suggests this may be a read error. Here the CDR3 reads CASSAPGQGIDTQYF. The CDR3 DNA reads as TGTGCCAGCAGCGCTCCGGGACAGGGGATCGATACGCAGTATTTT. J is TRBJ2-3 and V is TRBV13; the match to TRBD1 covers 10 bases. This CDR3 region has 15 residues. Germline trimming cut 5 bases from V and 6 bases from J; bases unmatched to any gene: 8. Germline V gives CDR1 PRHDT, CDR2 FYEKMQ (reference sequence).

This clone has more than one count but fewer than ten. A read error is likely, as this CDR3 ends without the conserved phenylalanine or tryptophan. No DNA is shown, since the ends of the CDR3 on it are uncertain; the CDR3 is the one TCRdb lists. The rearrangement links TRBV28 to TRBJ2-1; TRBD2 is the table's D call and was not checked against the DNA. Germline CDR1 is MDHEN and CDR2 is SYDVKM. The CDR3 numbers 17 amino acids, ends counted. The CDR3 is CASSWHGGRDSWNEKFL.

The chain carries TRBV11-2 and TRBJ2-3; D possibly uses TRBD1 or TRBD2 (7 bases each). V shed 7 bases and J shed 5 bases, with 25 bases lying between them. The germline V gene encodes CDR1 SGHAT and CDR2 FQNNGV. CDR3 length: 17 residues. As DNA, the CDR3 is TGTGCCAGCATCCCCTGGGAGGGGGCCTTAGCGGGAGATACGCAGTATTTT. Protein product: CASIPWEGALAGDTQYF.

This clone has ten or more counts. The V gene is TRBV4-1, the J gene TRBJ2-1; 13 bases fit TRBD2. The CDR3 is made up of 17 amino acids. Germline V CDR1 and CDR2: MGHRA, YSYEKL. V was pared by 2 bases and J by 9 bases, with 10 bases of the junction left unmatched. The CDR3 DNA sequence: TGCGCCAGCAGCCAACCCCGGACTAGCGGGAGAGGCGGTGAGCAGTTCTTC. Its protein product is CASSQPRTSGRGGEQFF.

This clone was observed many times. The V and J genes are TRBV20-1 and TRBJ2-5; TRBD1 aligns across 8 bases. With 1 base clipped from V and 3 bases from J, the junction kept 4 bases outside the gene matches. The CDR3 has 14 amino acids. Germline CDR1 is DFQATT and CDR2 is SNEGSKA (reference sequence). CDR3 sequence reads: CSARADRGEETQYF. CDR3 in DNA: TGCAGTGCTAGAGCCGACAGGGGAGAAGAGACCCAGTACTTC.

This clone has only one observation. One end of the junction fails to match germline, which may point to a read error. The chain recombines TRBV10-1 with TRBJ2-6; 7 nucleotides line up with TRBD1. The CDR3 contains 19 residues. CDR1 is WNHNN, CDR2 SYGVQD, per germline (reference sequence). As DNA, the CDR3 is TGCGCCAGCAGTGAGTCGACAGGGCACATTCCTGCCGGGGCAAACGTCCTGACTTTC. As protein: CASSESTGHIPAGANVLTF.

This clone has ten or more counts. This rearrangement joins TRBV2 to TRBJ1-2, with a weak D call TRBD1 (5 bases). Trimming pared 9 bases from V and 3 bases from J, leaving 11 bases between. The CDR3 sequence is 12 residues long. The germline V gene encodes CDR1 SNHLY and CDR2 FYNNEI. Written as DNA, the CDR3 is TGTGCCAGAGGGGAGGAGGACTATGGCTACACCTTC. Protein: CARGEEDYGYTF.

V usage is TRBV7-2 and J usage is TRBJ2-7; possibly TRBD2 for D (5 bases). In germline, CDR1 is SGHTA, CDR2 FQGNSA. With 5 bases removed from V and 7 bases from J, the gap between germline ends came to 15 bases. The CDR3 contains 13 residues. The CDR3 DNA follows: TGTGCCAGCAGCGAGCGGCTGGTCGATGAGCAGTACTTC. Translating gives CASSERLVDEQYF.

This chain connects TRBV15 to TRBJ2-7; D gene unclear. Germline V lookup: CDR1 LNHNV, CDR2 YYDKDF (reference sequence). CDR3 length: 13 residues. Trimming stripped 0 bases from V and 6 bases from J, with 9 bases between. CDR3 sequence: CATSRDLGSEQYF. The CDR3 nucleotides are TGTGCCACCAGCAGAGATCTAGGGTCCGAGCAGTACTTC.

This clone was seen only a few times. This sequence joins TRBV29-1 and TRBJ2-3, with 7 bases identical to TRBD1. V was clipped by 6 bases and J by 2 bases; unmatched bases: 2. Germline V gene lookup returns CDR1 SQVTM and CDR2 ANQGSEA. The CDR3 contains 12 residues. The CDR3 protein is CSVRGNTDTQYF. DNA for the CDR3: TGCAGCGTCAGGGGGAACACAGATACGCAGTATTTT.

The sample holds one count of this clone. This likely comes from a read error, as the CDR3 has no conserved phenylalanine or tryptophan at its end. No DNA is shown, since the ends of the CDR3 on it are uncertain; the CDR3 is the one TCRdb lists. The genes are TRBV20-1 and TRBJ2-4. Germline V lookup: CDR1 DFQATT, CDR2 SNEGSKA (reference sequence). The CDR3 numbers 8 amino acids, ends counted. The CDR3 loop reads CSARTEYL.

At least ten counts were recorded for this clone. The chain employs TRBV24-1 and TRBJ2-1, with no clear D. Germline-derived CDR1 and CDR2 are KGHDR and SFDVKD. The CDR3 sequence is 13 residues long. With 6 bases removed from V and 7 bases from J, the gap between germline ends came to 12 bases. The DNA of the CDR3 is TGTGCCACCAGTCACCTGCTTACAAATGAGCAGTTCTTC. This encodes CATSHLLTNEQFF.

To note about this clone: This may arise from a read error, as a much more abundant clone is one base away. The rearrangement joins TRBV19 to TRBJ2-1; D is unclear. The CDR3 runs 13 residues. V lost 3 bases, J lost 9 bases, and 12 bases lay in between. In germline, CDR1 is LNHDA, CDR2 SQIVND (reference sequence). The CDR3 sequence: CASSIQWAPEQFF. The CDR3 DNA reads TGTGCCAGTAGTATTCAATGGGCCCCTGAGCAGTTCTTC. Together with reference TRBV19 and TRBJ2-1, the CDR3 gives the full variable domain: DGGITQSPKYLFRKEGQNVTLSCEQNLNHDAMYWYRQDPGQGLRLIYYSQIVNDFQKGDIAEGYSVSREKKESFPLTVTSAQKNPTAFYLCASSIQWAPEQFFGPGTRLTVL.

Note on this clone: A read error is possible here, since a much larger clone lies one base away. The CDR3 DNA sequence: TGTACCAGCACCCAGGACAGGCCTATCAATCAGCCCCAGCATTTT. It yields the protein CTSTQDRPINQPQHF. This chain uses TRBV6-2 or TRBV6-3 with TRBJ1-5, with 7 bases fitting TRBD1. The CDR3 runs 15 residues. Germline V gene sequence: CDR1 MNHEY, CDR2 SVGEGT.

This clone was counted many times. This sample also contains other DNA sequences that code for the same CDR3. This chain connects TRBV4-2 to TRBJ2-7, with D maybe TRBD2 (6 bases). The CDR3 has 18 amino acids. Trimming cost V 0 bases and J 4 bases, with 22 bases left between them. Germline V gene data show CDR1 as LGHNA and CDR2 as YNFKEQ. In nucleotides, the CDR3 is TGTGCCAGCAGCCAAGATTTGGGGACTCCTCCATTTGCTTACGAGCAGTACGTC. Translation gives CASSQDLGTPPFAYEQYV.

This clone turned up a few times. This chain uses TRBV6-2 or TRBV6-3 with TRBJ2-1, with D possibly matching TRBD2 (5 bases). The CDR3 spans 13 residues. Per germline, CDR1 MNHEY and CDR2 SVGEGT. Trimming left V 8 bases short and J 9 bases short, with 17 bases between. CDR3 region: CASFPVLVIEQFF. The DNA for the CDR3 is TGTGCCAGCTTCCCGGTACTAGTAATTGAGCAGTTCTTC.

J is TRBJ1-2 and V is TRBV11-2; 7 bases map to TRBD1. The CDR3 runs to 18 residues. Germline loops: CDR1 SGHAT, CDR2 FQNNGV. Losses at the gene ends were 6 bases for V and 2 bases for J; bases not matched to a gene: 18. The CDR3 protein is CASRPSLGQFKDNYGYTF. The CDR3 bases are TGTGCCAGCAGACCATCCTTGGGACAGTTTAAGGACAACTATGGCTACACCTTC.

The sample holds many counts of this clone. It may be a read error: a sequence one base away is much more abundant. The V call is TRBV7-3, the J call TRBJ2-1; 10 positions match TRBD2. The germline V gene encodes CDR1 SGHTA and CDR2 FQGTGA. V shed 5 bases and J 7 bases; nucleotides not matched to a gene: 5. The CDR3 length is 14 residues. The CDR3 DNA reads TGTGCCAGCAGCCGGCGAGCGGGGGGGAATGAGCAGTTCTTC. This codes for CASSRRAGGNEQFF. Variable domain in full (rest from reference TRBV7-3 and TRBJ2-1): GAGVSQTPSNKVTEKGKYVELRCDPISGHTALYWYRQSLGQGPEFLIYFQGTGAADDSGLPNDRFFAVRPEGSVSTLKIQRTERGDSAVYLCASSRRAGGNEQFFGPGTRLTVL.

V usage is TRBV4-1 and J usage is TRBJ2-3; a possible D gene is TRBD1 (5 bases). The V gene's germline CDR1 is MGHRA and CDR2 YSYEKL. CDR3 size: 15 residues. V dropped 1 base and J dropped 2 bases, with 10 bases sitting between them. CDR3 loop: CASSQVGVPTDTQYF. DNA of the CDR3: TGCGCCAGCAGCCAAGTAGGGGTGCCCACAGATACGCAGTATTTT.

The CDR3 nucleotides read TGCGCCAGCATCTTCTTCGGTGGGAGCGGGACAGGGTCCTACAATGAGCAGTTCTTC. It codes for CASIFFGGSGTGSYNEQFF. The V call is TRBV5-1, the J call TRBJ2-1; 9 nucleotides match TRBD1. CDR1 is SGHRS and CDR2 is YFSETQ in the germline V gene. Unmatched junction bases numbered 17, after V lost 6 bases and J lost 1 base. The CDR3 consists of 19 residues.

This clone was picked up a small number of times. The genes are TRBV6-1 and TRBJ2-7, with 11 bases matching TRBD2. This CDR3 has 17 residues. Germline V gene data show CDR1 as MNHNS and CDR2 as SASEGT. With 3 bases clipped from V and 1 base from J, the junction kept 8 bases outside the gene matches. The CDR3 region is CASSDTKLAGASYEQYF. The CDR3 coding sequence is TGTGCCAGCAGTGACACTAAACTAGCGGGAGCTTCCTACGAGCAGTACTTC.

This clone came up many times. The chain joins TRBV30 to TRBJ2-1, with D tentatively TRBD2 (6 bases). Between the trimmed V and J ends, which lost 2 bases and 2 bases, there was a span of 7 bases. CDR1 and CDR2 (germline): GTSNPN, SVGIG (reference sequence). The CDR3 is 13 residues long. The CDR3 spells CAWSWGAYNEQFF. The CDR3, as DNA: TGTGCCTGGAGTTGGGGGGCCTACAATGAGCAGTTCTTC.